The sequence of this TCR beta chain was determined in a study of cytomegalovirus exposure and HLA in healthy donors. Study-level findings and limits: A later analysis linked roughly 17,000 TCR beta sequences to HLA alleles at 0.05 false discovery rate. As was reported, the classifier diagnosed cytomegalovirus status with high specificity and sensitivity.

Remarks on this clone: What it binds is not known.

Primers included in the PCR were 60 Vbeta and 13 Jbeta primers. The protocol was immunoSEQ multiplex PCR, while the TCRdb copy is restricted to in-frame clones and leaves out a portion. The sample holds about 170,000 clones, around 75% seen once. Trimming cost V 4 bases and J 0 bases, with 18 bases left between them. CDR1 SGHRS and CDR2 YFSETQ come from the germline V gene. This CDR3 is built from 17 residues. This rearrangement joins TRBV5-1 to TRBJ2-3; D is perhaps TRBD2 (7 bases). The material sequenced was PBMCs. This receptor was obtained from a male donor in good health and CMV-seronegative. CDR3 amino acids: CASSRGGPRPSTDTQYF. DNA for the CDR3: TGCGCCAGCAGCAGGGGGGGGCCGAGACCTAGCACAGATACGCAGTATTTT.